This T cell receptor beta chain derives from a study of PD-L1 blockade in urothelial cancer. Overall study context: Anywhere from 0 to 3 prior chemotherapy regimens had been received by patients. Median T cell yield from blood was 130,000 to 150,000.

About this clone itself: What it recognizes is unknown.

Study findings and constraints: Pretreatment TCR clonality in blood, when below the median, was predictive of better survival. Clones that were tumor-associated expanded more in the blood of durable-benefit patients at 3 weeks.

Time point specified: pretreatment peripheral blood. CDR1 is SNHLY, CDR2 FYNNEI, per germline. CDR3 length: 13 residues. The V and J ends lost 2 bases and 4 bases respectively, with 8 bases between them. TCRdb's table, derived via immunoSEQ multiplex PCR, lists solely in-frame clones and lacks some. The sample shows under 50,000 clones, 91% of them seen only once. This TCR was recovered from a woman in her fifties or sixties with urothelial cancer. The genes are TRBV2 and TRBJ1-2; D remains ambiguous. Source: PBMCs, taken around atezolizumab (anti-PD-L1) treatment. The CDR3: CASSEPDIYGYTF. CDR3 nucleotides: TGTGCCAGCAGTGAACCCGACATCTATGGCTACACCTTC. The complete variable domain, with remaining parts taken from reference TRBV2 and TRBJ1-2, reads EPEVTQTPSHQVTQMGQEVILRCVPISNHLYFYWYRQILGQKVEFLVSFYNNEISEKSEIFDDQFSVERPDGSNFTLKIRSTKLEDSAMYFCASSEPDIYGYTFGSGTRLTVV.